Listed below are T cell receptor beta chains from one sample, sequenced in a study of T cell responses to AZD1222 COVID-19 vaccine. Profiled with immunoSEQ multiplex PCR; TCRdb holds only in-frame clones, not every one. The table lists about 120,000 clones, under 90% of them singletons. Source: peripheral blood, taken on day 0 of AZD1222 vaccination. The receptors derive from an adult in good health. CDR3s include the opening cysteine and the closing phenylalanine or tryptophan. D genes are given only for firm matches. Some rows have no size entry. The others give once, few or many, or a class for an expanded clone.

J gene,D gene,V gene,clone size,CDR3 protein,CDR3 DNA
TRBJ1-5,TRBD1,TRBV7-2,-,CASSPQTGYDQPQHF,TGTGCCAGCAGCCCTCAGACAGGGTACGATCAGCCCCAGCATTTT
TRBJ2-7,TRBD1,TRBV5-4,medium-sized,CASGQGTSYEQYF,TGTGCCAGCGGACAGGGGACATCCTACGAGCAGTACTTC
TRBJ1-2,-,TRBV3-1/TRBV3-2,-,CASSQNTNYGYTF,TGTGCCAGCAGCCAAAACACTAACTATGGCTACACCTTC
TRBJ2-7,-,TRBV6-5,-,CASSYGSPSSYEQYF,TGTGCCAGCAGTTACGGATCGCCCTCAAGTTACGAGCAGTACTTC
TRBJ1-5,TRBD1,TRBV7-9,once,CASSLGSGTGWRNQPQHF,TGTGCCAGCAGCTTAGGGTCTGGGACAGGGTGGCGCAATCAGCCCCAGCATTTT
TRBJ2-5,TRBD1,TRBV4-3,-,CASSHEGARTQYF,TGCGCCAGCAGCCACGAGGGGGCGCGGACCCAGTACTTC
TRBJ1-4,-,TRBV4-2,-,CASSQARAAPVANEKLFF,TGTGCCAGCAGCCAAGCCCGGGCAGCGCCCGTGGCTAATGAAAAACTGTTTTTT
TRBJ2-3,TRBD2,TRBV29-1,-,CSVGGGLEADTQYF,TGCAGCGTTGGGGGAGGGCTGGAAGCAGATACGCAGTATTTT
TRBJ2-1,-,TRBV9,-,CASSVGSSYNEQFF,TGTGCCAGCAGCGTAGGCTCTTCCTACAATGAGCAGTTCTTC
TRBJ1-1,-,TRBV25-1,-,CASSEPGATEGGTEAFF,TGTGCCAGCAGTGAACCTGGGGCGACAGAGGGTGGGACTGAAGCTTTCTTT
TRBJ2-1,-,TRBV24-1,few,CATSDNLGNEQFF,TGTGCCACCAGTGATAACCTGGGGAATGAGCAGTTCTTC
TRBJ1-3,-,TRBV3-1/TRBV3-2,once,CASSHTGISGNTIYF,TGTGCCAGCAGCCACACGGGTATCTCTGGAAACACCATATATTTT
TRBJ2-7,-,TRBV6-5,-,CASSTLRGDFYEQYF,TGTGCCAGCAGTACTCTTAGGGGGGATTTCTACGAGCAGTACTTC
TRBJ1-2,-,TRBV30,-,CAWSLFYGYTF,TGTGCCTGGTCCCTCTTTTATGGCTACACCTTC
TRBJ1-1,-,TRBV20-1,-,CSALIRTEAFF,TGCAGTGCTTTGATTAGGACTGAAGCTTTCTTT
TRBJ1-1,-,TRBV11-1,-,CASSLGGVGHGTEAFF,TGTGCCAGCAGCTTAGGGGGGGTAGGACACGGCACTGAAGCTTTCTTT
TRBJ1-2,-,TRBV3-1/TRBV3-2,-,CASSGRQTKTNYGYTF,TGTGCCAGCAGCGGACGACAGACAAAGACTAACTATGGCTACACCTTC
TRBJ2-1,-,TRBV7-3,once,CASSPRGSYNEQFF,TGTGCCAGCAGCCCCAGGGGCTCCTACAATGAGCAGTTCTTC
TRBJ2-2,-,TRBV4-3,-,CASSQDERSTGELFF,TGCGCCAGCAGCCAAGATGAGCGGAGCACCGGGGAGCTGTTTTTT
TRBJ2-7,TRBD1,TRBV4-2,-,CASSQAGGTGVYEQYF,TGTGCCAGCAGCCAAGCCGGGGGGACAGGGGTCTACGAGCAGTACTTC
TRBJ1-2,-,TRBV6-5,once,CASSYLQGRGYTF,TGTGCCAGCAGTTACTTACAGGGTCGCGGCTACACCTTC
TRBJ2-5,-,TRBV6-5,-,CASSTRGGGETQYF,TGTGCCAGCAGCACAAGGGGAGGGGGAGAGACCCAGTACTTC
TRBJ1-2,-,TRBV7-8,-,CASTSKGEGRSPYGYTF,TGTGCCAGCACCTCAAAAGGGGAGGGAAGATCCCCATATGGCTACACCTTC
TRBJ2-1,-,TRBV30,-,CAWRRGGPTNEQFF,TGTGCCTGGAGACGTGGGGGGCCAACCAATGAGCAGTTCTTC
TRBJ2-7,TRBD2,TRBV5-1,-,CASSLAIFASGGREQYF,TGCGCCAGCAGCTTGGCGATTTTTGCTAGCGGGGGCCGTGAGCAGTACTTC
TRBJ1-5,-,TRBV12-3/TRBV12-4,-,CASSHSSNQPQHF,TGTGCCAGCAGTCACAGTAGCAATCAGCCCCAGCATTTT